This T cell receptor beta chain emerged from a study of shared clonotypes between healthy human individuals. Study findings and constraints: Clonotype sharing across a few donors was observed for about 4.8% of naive CD4 clonotypes.

The ends were cut back, 4 bases at V and 0 bases at J, with 12 bases in the middle. The germline V gene has CDR1 KGHSH and CDR2 LQKENI. There are 16 residues in the CDR3. Note on this clone: Its target is unknown.

Clones were read by immunoSEQ multiplex PCR, and TCRdb kept only the in-frame ones, dropping some. The sample records 950,000 to 1,100,000 clones, about 76% being singletons. Sequences were obtained from memory CD4+ T cells sorted from blood. Subset: CD45RA-negative fraction. This TCR came from a man aged 18 to 30 in good health. V gene TRBV18 combines with J gene TRBJ1-4; D gene unclear. CDR3 sequence: CASSRGSAATNEKLFF. The CDR3 DNA sequence: TGTGCCAGCTCACGGGGTTCAGCCGCAACTAATGAAAAACTGTTTTTT.